Listed below are T cell receptor beta chains from one sample, sequenced in a study of CD8 T cells in ankylosing spondylitis. Using its own MiXCR run on the 5' RACE reads, TCRdb lists one record per CDR3 protein. The sample holds hundreds of thousands of distinct CDR3 sequences; 9.5% to 15% are singletons and the top ten take about 6.5%. The sequenced sample consisted of blood, either unsorted or a sorted T cell fraction (not recorded which). These receptors were taken from a male donor with ankylosing spondylitis. Each CDR3 is given with its conserved first and last residue. Fields, in order: CDR3 protein, CDR3 DNA, V gene, clone size, J gene, D gene. A D gene is named only where the DNA matches it firmly. For some rows the clone size is stated as once, few or many, or as a class when expanded; others skip it.

CDR3: CSTTDSPGETQYF
DNA: TGCAGCACGACAGACAGTCCTGGGGAGACCCAGTACTTC
V: TRBV20-1
size: .
J: TRBJ2-5
D: .

CDR3: CSATLRRGDTGELFF
DNA: TGCAGTGCTACCCTAAGACGAGGGGACACCGGGGAGCTGTTTTTT
V: TRBV20-1
size: .
J: TRBJ2-2
D: .

CDR3: CASSYPRTPYQETQYF
DNA: TGTGCCAGCAGTTATCCGAGGACACCGTACCAAGAGACCCAGTACTTC
V: TRBV6-2/TRBV6-3
size: .
J: TRBJ2-5
D: .

CDR3: CASSFGGRTDTQYF
DNA: TGTGCCAGCAGCTTCGGGGGACGGACAGATACGCAGTATTTT
V: TRBV7-9
size: many
J: TRBJ2-3
D: .

CDR3: CATMPGGGTEAFF
DNA: TGTGCCACCATGCCGGGGGGGGGCACTGAAGCTTTCTTT
V: TRBV24-1
size: .
J: TRBJ1-1
D: .

CDR3: CASSEERRGRSGYTF
DNA: TGTGCCAGCAGTGAAGAAAGGAGGGGGCGTTCTGGCTACACCTTC
V: TRBV6-1
size: many
J: TRBJ1-2
D: TRBD1

CDR3: CSVRGVPEGTDTQYF
DNA: TGCAGCGTTCGCGGGGTCCCGGAGGGCACAGATACGCAGTATTTT
V: TRBV29-1
size: few
J: TRBJ2-3
D: .

CDR3: CASSPARTGWTGELFF
DNA: TGTGCCAGCTCACCAGCGAGGACAGGGTGGACCGGGGAGCTGTTTTTT
V: TRBV18
size: few
J: TRBJ2-2
D: TRBD1

CDR3: CASSLVYAESTEAFF
DNA: TGTGCCAGCAGCTTAGTTTATGCGGAGTCCACTGAAGCTTTCTTT
V: TRBV11-1
size: .
J: TRBJ1-1
D: .

CDR3: CSASTGGYNSPLHF
DNA: TGCAGTGCGAGCACAGGGGGGTATAATTCACCCCTCCACTTT
V: TRBV20-1
size: many
J: TRBJ1-6
D: TRBD1

CDR3: CSAGTAGGNTIYF
DNA: TGCAGTGCTGGGACGGCGGGGGGAAACACCATATATTTT
V: TRBV20-1
size: .
J: TRBJ1-3
D: .

CDR3: CASSLVAGEADEQFF
DNA: TGTGCCAGCAGCTTAGTTGCGGGAGAGGCAGATGAGCAGTTCTTC
V: TRBV7-2
size: few
J: TRBJ2-1
D: TRBD2

CDR3: CASSQGLAGVNTGELFF
DNA: TGTGCCAGCAGCCAAGGACTAGCGGGAGTCAACACCGGGGAGCTGTTTTTT
V: TRBV4-2
size: few
J: TRBJ2-2
D: TRBD2

CDR3: CASSLEFGRRETQYF
DNA: TGCGCCAGCAGCTTGGAATTCGGCCGACGGGAGACCCAGTACTTC
V: TRBV5-1
size: many
J: TRBJ2-5
D: .

CDR3: CSSGGPGSGNEQYF
DNA: TGCAGCTCGGGGGGTCCCGGGAGCGGGAACGAGCAGTACTTC
V: TRBV29-1
size: few
J: TRBJ2-7
D: TRBD2

CDR3: CASSTNPLLSGANVLTF
DNA: TGTGCCAGCAGCACCAACCCCCTACTCTCTGGGGCCAACGTCCTGACTTTC
V: TRBV7-2
size: .
J: TRBJ2-6
D: .

CDR3: CASSTHGFGGAMYGYTF
DNA: TGTGCCAGCAGTACCCACGGTTTCGGGGGGGCGATGTACGGCTACACCTTC
V: TRBV3-1
size: .
J: TRBJ1-2
D: .

CDR3: CASSLEGSEAFF
DNA: TGCGCCAGCAGCTTGGAAGGTTCTGAAGCTTTCTTT
V: TRBV5-1
size: many
J: TRBJ1-1
D: .

CDR3: CASIISPGLSSYNEQFF
DNA: TGTGCCAGCATCATCTCACCGGGACTAAGCTCCTACAATGAGCAGTTCTTC
V: TRBV7-2
size: .
J: TRBJ2-1
D: TRBD2

CDR3: CASSPLLVTNEQFF
DNA: TGTGCCAGCAGCCCCCTCTTGGTAACTAATGAGCAGTTCTTC
V: TRBV14
size: .
J: TRBJ2-1
D: .

CDR3: CASSLNGQDPYQPQHF
DNA: TGTGCCAGCAGCTTGAATGGACAGGACCCTTATCAGCCCCAGCATTTT
V: TRBV5-6
size: few
J: TRBJ1-5
D: TRBD1

CDR3: CASSRYGNLAAETQYF
DNA: TGTGCCAGCAGTCGATATGGGAACCTCGCGGCAGAGACCCAGTACTTC
V: TRBV27
size: few
J: TRBJ2-5
D: .

CDR3: CASSLATGVTGNTIYF
DNA: TGTGCCAGCAGCTTGGCGACAGGAGTCACCGGAAACACCATATATTTT
V: TRBV7-9
size: few
J: TRBJ1-3
D: .

CDR3: CASSLDFSTDTQYF
DNA: TGTGCCAGCAGCTTGGATTTTAGCACAGATACGCAGTATTTT
V: TRBV5-5
size: few
J: TRBJ2-3
D: .

CDR3: CSAATHLGLEETQYF
DNA: TGCAGTGCTGCAACGCACCTGGGCCTAGAAGAGACCCAGTACTTC
V: TRBV20-1
size: many
J: TRBJ2-5
D: .

CDR3: CASSPTIGDYNEQFF
DNA: TGTGCCAGCAGTCCCACAATAGGGGACTACAATGAGCAGTTCTTC
V: TRBV27
size: many
J: TRBJ2-1
D: .

CDR3: CASSSGQGIQPQHF
DNA: TGTGCCAGCAGCTCTGGACAGGGAATTCAGCCCCAGCATTTT
V: TRBV5-6
size: .
J: TRBJ1-5
D: TRBD1

CDR3: CSAREGNGDTQYF
DNA: TGCAGTGCTAGAGAGGGTAATGGAGATACGCAGTATTTT
V: TRBV20-1
size: .
J: TRBJ2-3
D: .

CDR3: CASSLVGGYTGELFF
DNA: TGTGCCAGCAGCTTAGTTGGCGGTTACACCGGGGAGCTGTTTTTT
V: TRBV7-9
size: many
J: TRBJ2-2
D: .

CDR3: CASSQGSGALAKNIQYF
DNA: TGTGCCAGCAGCCAAGGATCGGGTGCCTTGGCCAAAAACATTCAGTACTTC
V: TRBV4-2
size: many
J: TRBJ2-4
D: .

CDR3: CASSPGTASGELFF
DNA: TGTGCCAGCAGCCCGGGGACGGCCTCCGGGGAGCTGTTTTTT
V: TRBV7-2
size: many
J: TRBJ2-2
D: .